A single T cell receptor beta chain is shown here with its context. Its antigen remains unknown. Trimming took 7 bases from V and 4 from J, leaving 7 bases between them. Germline V lookup: CDR1 SGHTA, CDR2 FQGNSA. This CDR3 has 11 amino acids. The record originates from a study of T cell responses to AZD1222 COVID-19 vaccine. Broader study findings: At 160-218 and 743-854, vaccine-associated CD4 TCRs were dominant, and they spanned spike. Baseline antibody screening turned up just 6 or 7 seropositive AZD1222 recipients. Unmutated regions of variants are reportedly targeted by nearly half of spike-specific TCRs.

TCRdb's table, derived via immunoSEQ multiplex PCR, lists solely in-frame clones and lacks some. Here the sample spans about 100,000 clones, around nine tenths being singletons. This TCR came from an adult who received the MenACWY meningococcal vaccine as a control. This chain links TRBV7-2 with TRBJ2-5, with unresolved D. The sequencing used peripheral blood, collected 28 days after the second dose of the MenACWY control vaccine. This CDR3 reads CASTSTETQYF. As DNA, the CDR3 is TGTGCCAGCACCTCAACAGAGACCCAGTACTTC.